The rows below give T cell receptor beta chains drawn from one sample of a study of T-cell memory formation after mild COVID-19. TCRdb redid the calling of the 5' RACE reads with MiXCR, one entry per CDR3 protein. The sample comprises about 290,000 distinct CDR3 sequences, around 15% of which are singletons, and 20% to 25% rests with the top ten. Material for sequencing was PBMCs or a T cell subset sorted from them (not recorded which). The source of these receptors is a man aged 18 to 30 who had mild COVID-19 (a few samples of this study predate the infection). Cell type and time point are not known. Both conserved end residues are part of each CDR3. The order of the fields is clone size, D gene, J gene, V gene, CDR3 DNA, CDR3 protein. The D gene is left open where the match is weak. Some rows mark clone size as missing; the rest say once, few, many or name a class of expanded clone.

few NA TRBJ1-6 TRBV12-3/TRBV12-4 TGTGCCAGCACCCGAGCCCAGGGGCGGTCACCCCTCCACTTT CASTRAQGRSPLHF
NA NA TRBJ1-1 TRBV6-2/TRBV6-3 TGTGCCAGCAGTTACTACCTGGGCGGACCCGAGTCGGCTTTCTTT CASSYYLGGPESAFF
few NA TRBJ1-1 TRBV7-2 TGTGCCAGCAGCTTATTCCCCCCACGGGAATTAAAAGCTTTCTTT CASSLFPPRELKAFF
many NA TRBJ2-7 TRBV3-1 TGTGCCAGTCCCTACGAGCAGTACTTC CASPYEQYF
NA NA TRBJ2-3 TRBV12-3/TRBV12-4 TGTGCCAGCAGTTTCAACAGGGCAGATACGCAGTATTTT CASSFNRADTQYF
few TRBD1 TRBJ2-3 TRBV7-9 TGTGCCAGCAGCTTAGTAGGGACAGGGCCCGGTGGGCAGTATTTT CASSLVGTGPGGQYF
NA TRBD1 TRBJ2-1 TRBV4-1 TGCGCCAGCAGCCCCTCCCTCATAGGACAGGGGGACAATGAGCAGTTCTTC CASSPSLIGQGDNEQFF
NA NA TRBJ1-1 TRBV5-1 TGCGCCAGCAGCTTCGGGGGGGCCCTGAACACTGAAGCTTTCTTT CASSFGGALNTEAFF
NA TRBD2 TRBJ2-7 TRBV18 TGTGCCAGCTCACTCTCGGGGACTAGCGGGGGATACGAGCAGTACTTC CASSLSGTSGGYEQYF
NA TRBD2 TRBJ2-3 TRBV7-3 TGTGCCAGCAGCCCTAGCGGGGGGCGCTCAGATACGCAGTATTTT CASSPSGGRSDTQYF
few TRBD2 TRBJ2-2 TRBV6-6 TGTGCCAGCAGGCCACCGCGGGGGGCCGACACCGGGGAGCTGTTTTTT CASRPPRGADTGELFF
NA NA TRBJ2-1 TRBV7-3 TGTGCCAGCAGCCGGGGGGCTAGCGGCCCCTACAATGAGCAGTTCTTC CASSRGASGPYNEQFF
NA NA TRBJ2-5 TRBV4-1 TGCGCCAGCAGCCAAGAATCCCTGCAAGAGACCCAGTACTTC CASSQESLQETQYF
NA NA TRBJ1-2 TRBV19 TGTGCCAGTACCCCCGGTGGCGATGGCTACACCTTC CASTPGGDGYTF
many NA TRBJ1-2 TRBV12-3/TRBV12-4 TGTGCCAGCAGGTTGGATAGGTATGGCTACACCTTC CASRLDRYGYTF
few TRBD1 TRBJ2-7 TRBV10-3 TGTGCCATCAGTGGGACAGGGGCCTACGAGCAGTACTTC CAISGTGAYEQYF
NA NA TRBJ2-3 TRBV12-3/TRBV12-4 TGTGCCAGCAGTTTACTACTCCCTAGCACAGATACGCAGTATTTT CASSLLLPSTDTQYF
NA TRBD1 TRBJ2-7 TRBV4-2 TGTGCCAGCAGCCAAGGGGGACAGGGGGCTTCGTGGGAGCAGTACTTC CASSQGGQGASWEQYF
few NA TRBJ2-7 TRBV4-1 TGCGCCAGCAGCCAAGGGGGCGGGGGCGCGTACTACGAGCAGTACTTC CASSQGGGGAYYEQYF
few NA TRBJ2-3 TRBV10-3 TGTGCCATCAGTGAAGCCCAGGGGCGTGCAGATACGCAGTATTTT CAISEAQGRADTQYF
few NA TRBJ1-3 TRBV4-1 TGCGCCAGCAGCCATATAGACTCTGGAAACACCATATATTTT CASSHIDSGNTIYF
NA NA TRBJ1-1 TRBV18 TGTGCCAGCTCACCTTCGGGGGGGATGTTGAACACTGAAGCTTTCTTT CASSPSGGMLNTEAFF
few TRBD1 TRBJ2-5 TRBV12-5 TGTGCTAGTGGCGTGGGGACAGGGGCTCCGGAAGAGACCCAGTACTTC CASGVGTGAPEETQYF
NA NA TRBJ2-2 TRBV6-2/TRBV6-3 TGTGCCAGCAGCCCATACGAGGGGGTCGGGGAGCTGTTTTTT CASSPYEGVGELFF
few NA TRBJ2-3 TRBV6-2/TRBV6-3 TGTGCCAGCAGTTCGGGGAACCAAGATACGCAGTATTTT CASSSGNQDTQYF
NA NA TRBJ2-2 TRBV19 TGTGCCAGTAGTGTTAGCTGGGGCACCGGGGAGCTGTTTTTT CASSVSWGTGELFF
NA NA TRBJ1-5 TRBV7-8 TGTGCCAGCAGCGGACCAGGGGTCCAGCCCCAGCATTTT CASSGPGVQPQHF
few TRBD2 TRBJ2-1 TRBV18 TGTGCCAGCTCAGGGACTAGCGACAATGAGCAGTTCTTC CASSGTSDNEQFF
few NA TRBJ1-1 TRBV7-3 TGTGCCAGCAGCTTAACCCAGGCAGGGTTGAACACTGAAGCTTTCTTT CASSLTQAGLNTEAFF
few NA TRBJ2-3 TRBV6-5 TGTGCCAGCAGTCGGGACCCATCCACAGATACGCAGTATTTT CASSRDPSTDTQYF
many NA TRBJ2-7 TRBV5-1 TGCGCCAGCAGCTGGCTGGGGAACGAGCAGTACTTC CASSWLGNEQYF
few NA TRBJ1-4 TRBV18 TGTGCCAGCTCACCAGGGACTGACGGTGAAAAACTGTTTTTT CASSPGTDGEKLFF
few TRBD1 TRBJ2-3 TRBV7-9 TGTGCCAGCAGCACCCGACAGGGCCATACGCAGTATTTT CASSTRQGHTQYF
few TRBD1 TRBJ1-2 TRBV18 TGTGCCAGCTCACCACCTAGACAGGGATATGGCTACACCTTC CASSPPRQGYGYTF
NA NA TRBJ1-6 TRBV5-5 TGTGCCAGCAGCTCCCCCAATTTGGCCCTCCACTTT CASSSPNLALHF
few NA TRBJ2-3 TRBV12-3/TRBV12-4 TGTGCCAGCAGTTTAGCGCCAGCGGCCACAGATACGCAGTATTTT CASSLAPAATDTQYF
few NA TRBJ2-5 TRBV11-2 TGTGCCAGCAGCTTATTGGGTCTCGCGGGGGCTCTCCGCCAAGAGACCCAGTACTTC CASSLLGLAGALRQETQYF
few NA TRBJ2-7 TRBV7-2 TGTGCCAGCAGCTTTTCCGGGACGAACCCTTACGAGCAGTACTTC CASSFSGTNPYEQYF
many NA TRBJ1-1 TRBV5-1 TGCGCCAGCAGCCTACCCTCAGGGGCCCGGGGCACTGAAGCTTTCTTT CASSLPSGARGTEAFF
many NA TRBJ2-3 TRBV12-3/TRBV12-4 TGTGCCAGCAGCCTTCAAAGACCCCCTTGGCCAGATACGCAGTATTTT CASSLQRPPWPDTQYF
few TRBD1 TRBJ2-7 TRBV12-3/TRBV12-4 TGTGCCAGCAGTTTCGGGACAGGGGTCGAGCAGTACTTC CASSFGTGVEQYF
NA NA TRBJ2-1 TRBV6-5 TGTGCCAGCAGACGGGCGAGCTCCTACAATGAGCAGTTCTTC CASRRASSYNEQFF
NA TRBD1 TRBJ1-2 TRBV5-1 TGCGCCAGCAGCCAGGACAGGGCTTATGGCTACACCTTC CASSQDRAYGYTF
many TRBD2 TRBJ2-2 TRBV2 TGTGCCAGCAGTGGACTAGCTGCAAACACCGGGGAGCTGTTTTTT CASSGLAANTGELFF
few TRBD1 TRBJ2-1 TRBV4-1 TGCGCCAGCAGCCACGACAGGGCCGACAATGAGCAGTTCTTC CASSHDRADNEQFF
few NA TRBJ2-1 TRBV24-1 TGTGCCACCAGTGATTTCGACAATGAGCAGTTCTTC CATSDFDNEQFF
NA NA TRBJ1-4 TRBV27 TGTGCCAGCAGTTCCCTCGGACGGGGCATTAATGAAAAACTGTTTTTT CASSSLGRGINEKLFF
few NA TRBJ2-7 TRBV12-3/TRBV12-4 TGTGCCAGCAGTCCTCGGGCTGGGGGTTACGAGCAGTACTTC CASSPRAGGYEQYF
many TRBD1 TRBJ1-3 TRBV9 TGTGCCAGCAGTGTGGAGGGGGCTTCTGGAAACACCATATATTTT CASSVEGASGNTIYF
NA NA TRBJ1-6 TRBV19 TGTGCCAGTAGTATAGGAGGGGCATCGCCCCTCCACTTT CASSIGGASPLHF
NA NA TRBJ2-5 TRBV7-9 TGTGCCAGCAGCGACTCCAGGGAGACCCAGTACTTC CASSDSRETQYF
few TRBD1 TRBJ1-5 TRBV12-3/TRBV12-4 TGTGCCAGCGGCCTCAGGGGGGATCAGCCCCAGCATTTT CASGLRGDQPQHF